One and the same sample provided the 30 T cell receptor beta chains below, sequenced in a study of cytomegalovirus exposure and HLA in healthy donors. Here immunoSEQ multiplex PCR was the method, and the copy in TCRdb shows in-frame clones only, minus some. The sample holds around 120,000 clones, roughly 82% seen once. What was sequenced was PBMCs. Receptor source: a man aged 18 to 35 in good health and CMV-seronegative.

The rearrangement joins TRBV5-1 to TRBJ2-5; tentative D call: TRBD2 (6 bases). CDR3 length equals 11 residues. V lost 0 bases and J lost 10, with 7 bases in between. Germline loops: CDR1 SGHRS, CDR2 YFSETQ. In nucleotides, the CDR3 is TGCGCCAGCAGCTTGGCCGGGGGCCAGTACTTC. This sequence encodes CASSLAGGQYF.

A word on this clone: Other DNA sequences in this sample translate to the same CDR3. The chain uses TRBV19 and TRBJ1-1, with D perhaps matching TRBD1 (5 bases). Trimming pared 1 base from V and 4 bases from J, leaving 10 bases between. The CDR3 spans 14 residues. CDR1 is LNHDA and CDR2 is SQIVND in the germline V gene (reference sequence). The CDR3 region has the DNA TGTGCCAGTAGTATAGGGCAGGGCCGCACTGAAGCTTTCTTT. Protein: CASSIGQGRTEAFF.

The V call is TRBV11-2, the J call TRBJ1-2; tentatively, D is TRBD1 (5 bases). In germline, CDR1 is SGHAT, CDR2 FQNNGV. V was shortened by 4 bases and J by 8 bases, with 17 bases between the two germline ends. This CDR3 region has 14 residues. The CDR3 sequence is CASSSSQGSRGYTF. CDR3 coding DNA: TGTGCCAGCAGCTCGTCTCAGGGATCGCGCGGCTACACCTTC.

This clone was recorded only once. The chain joins TRBV30 to TRBJ2-5; 8 bases agree with TRBD2. CDR1 GTSNPN and CDR2 SVGIG come from the germline V gene (reference sequence). V gave up 1 base and J gave up 5 bases; unmatched junction bases: 3. The CDR3 spans 13 residues. The CDR3 DNA reads as TGTGCCTGGAGTGGTAGCGGGAAGGAGACCCAGTACTTC. Translating it yields CAWSGSGKETQYF.

V gene TRBV5-4 combines with J gene TRBJ2-7, with TRBD1 as a possible D gene (5 bases). CDR1 and CDR2 (germline): SGHNT, YYREEE (reference sequence). The CDR3 consists of 16 residues. V was pared by 3 bases and J by 7 bases, with 23 bases between. DNA for the CDR3: TGTGCCAGCAGCTCAAAAACAGGTTTGGGTATTGAAGAGCAGTACTTC. This sequence encodes CASSSKTGLGIEEQYF. Drawing the rest from reference TRBV5-4 and TRBJ2-7, the complete variable domain is ETGVTQSPTHLIKTRGQQVTLRCSSQSGHNTVSWYQQALGQGPQFIFQYYREEENGRGNFPPRFSGLQFPNYSSELNVNALELDDSALYLCASSSKTGLGIEEQYFGPGTRLTVT.

V gene TRBV12-5 combines with J gene TRBJ2-7; no firm D call. This CDR3 is built from 11 residues. Trimming took 6 bases from V and 5 from J, leaving 8 bases between them. Germline-derived CDR1 and CDR2 are LGHNT and FRNRAP. The CDR3 sequence: CASGPRHEQYF. As DNA, the CDR3 is TGTGCTAGTGGCCCCAGGCACGAGCAGTACTTC.

V and J are TRBV6-5 and TRBJ2-1; D is perhaps TRBD2 (6 bases). CDR1 is MNHEY, CDR2 SVGAGI, per germline. Trimming stripped 5 bases from V and 7 bases from J, with 15 bases between. The CDR3 is made up of 14 amino acids. The CDR3 loop is CASSQAGRRNEQFF. The CDR3 coding sequence is TGTGCCAGCAGTCAGGCGGGGCGCAGGAATGAGCAGTTCTTC.

This clone has more than one count but fewer than ten. The CDR3 DNA follows: TGCGCCAGCAGCTTGGTATCTGGCGGGAGTACGGGTGAGCAGTTCTTC. Translation: CASSLVSGGSTGEQFF. The rearrangement uses TRBV5-1 and TRBJ2-1; 7 bases match TRBD2. Germline loops: CDR1 SGHRS, CDR2 YFSETQ. Trimming took 0 bases from V and 9 from J; bases not matched to a gene: 12. CDR3 size: 16 residues.

The DNA for the CDR3 is TGCGCCAGCAGCGAAGGGGGGACAGGTTTCCCTGAAGCTTTCTTT. Amino acids: CASSEGGTGFPEAFF. The J gene is TRBJ1-1, the V gene TRBV4-1, with 8 bases lining up with TRBD1. Per germline, CDR1 MGHRA and CDR2 YSYEKL. This CDR3 is built from 15 residues. The junction had 11 bases not matched to a gene; V was cut back by 5 bases and J by 6 bases.

V is TRBV5-1 and J is TRBJ2-7, with 8 bases matching TRBD1. This CDR3 contains 16 residues. Unmatched junction bases numbered 13, after V lost 4 bases and J lost 4 bases. Looked up from germline, CDR1 is SGHRS and CDR2 is YFSETQ. The CDR3 nucleotides are TGCGCCAGCAGCCAGAGCACAGGGGGAAAGGGGTACGAGCAGTACTTC. It encodes CASSQSTGGKGYEQYF.

This chain links TRBV9 with TRBJ2-7, with 9 nucleotides matching TRBD2. Germline V CDR1 and CDR2: SGDLS, YYNGEE. The CDR3 consists of 18 residues. The V gene end was trimmed by 0 bases and the J gene end by 0 bases; junction bases not matched to a gene: 10. This chain's CDR3 is CASSVEPSGATSSYEQYF. Here the CDR3 DNA reads TGTGCCAGCAGCGTAGAGCCTAGCGGGGCTACGAGCTCCTACGAGCAGTACTTC.

The chain combines TRBV5-6 with TRBJ2-3, with D perhaps TRBD1 (6 bases). Trimming pared 0 bases from V and 6 bases from J, leaving 11 bases between. CDR1 is SGHDT and CDR2 is YYEEEE in the germline V gene. The CDR3 covers 14 residues. Written as DNA, the CDR3 is TGTGCCAGCAGCTTGGACAGGGTCCTTGATACGCAGTATTTT. Its protein is CASSLDRVLDTQYF.

This clone occurred many times. The rearrangement joins TRBV11-2 to TRBJ2-5; unclear D gene. The CDR3 totals 13 residues. Germline CDR1 reads SGHAT; CDR2 reads FQNNGV. Trimming removed 1 base at V and 1 base at J, with 4 bases between. The CDR3, as DNA: TGTGCCAGCAGCTTAGGACTCCAAGAGACCCAGTACTTC. This gives the protein CASSLGLQETQYF.

The chain carries TRBV5-1 and TRBJ2-2; perhaps TRBD2 as D (5 bases). The CDR3 extends over 13 amino acids. Germline V lookup: CDR1 SGHRS, CDR2 YFSETQ. V lost 4 bases and J 3 bases, leaving 7 bases between the germline ends. The CDR3 loop is CASSAGDTGELFF. DNA of the CDR3: TGCGCCAGCAGCGCCGGGGACACCGGGGAGCTGTTTTTT.

The chain employs TRBV27 and TRBJ2-1; D ambiguous. The CDR3 is 17 residues long. Trimming pared 2 bases from V and 0 bases from J, leaving 14 bases between. Germline CDR1 is MNHEY and CDR2 is SMNVEV (reference sequence). The CDR3 DNA reads as TGTGCCAGCAGTTTAGGTGGGCTACACCCCTCCTACAATGAGCAGTTCTTC. It specifies CASSLGGLHPSYNEQFF.

The chain recombines TRBV19 with TRBJ1-5; 9 nucleotides line up with TRBD1. J was trimmed by 6 bases and V by 8 bases; bases with no gene match: 17. CDR1 LNHDA and CDR2 SQIVND come from the germline V gene (reference sequence). The CDR3 spans 17 residues. The CDR3, as DNA: TGTGCCAGTCAGTGGGGGAAAGGACAGGGGAGGGCTCAGCCCCAGCATTTT. Its translation is CASQWGKGQGRAQPQHF.

The J gene is TRBJ1-5, the V gene TRBV19, with 7 nucleotides matching TRBD1. The length of the CDR3 is 14 residues. The trim removed 9 bases at V and 0 bases at J, leaving 5 bases unmatched. Germline assignment: CDR1 LNHDA and CDR2 SQIVND (reference sequence). The CDR3 coding sequence is TGTGCCAGCTCACAGGGGTATAGCAATCAGCCCCAGCATTTT. Translated: CASSQGYSNQPQHF.

V gene TRBV7-2 combines with J gene TRBJ1-2; 11 bases are shared with TRBD1. There are 15 residues in the CDR3. In germline, CDR1 is SGHTA, CDR2 FQGNSA. V trimming: 3 bases; J trimming: 4 bases; junction bases outside the gene matches: 4. The CDR3 reads CASSLDRGLGYGYTF. CDR3 in DNA: TGTGCCAGCAGCTTGGACAGGGGGCTCGGCTATGGCTACACCTTC.

The rearrangement uses TRBV6-4 and TRBJ2-1; 11 bases map to TRBD2. Per the germline V gene, CDR1 is MRHNA and CDR2 is SNTAGT. Losses at the gene ends were 5 bases for V and 4 bases for J; bases not matched to a gene: 13. CDR3 length: 18 residues. CDR3 amino acids: CASSSGLAGGNSYNEQFF. DNA for the CDR3: TGTGCCAGCAGTAGTGGGCTAGCGGGGGGTAACAGTTACAATGAGCAGTTCTTC.

In the case of this clone: The junction departs from germline at one end; a sequencing error may be responsible. The chain couples TRBV27 to TRBJ2-3, with 9 bases aligning to TRBD1. CDR3 length: 15 residues. Germline lookup yields CDR1 MNHEY and CDR2 SMNVEV (reference sequence). DNA of the CDR3: TGTGCCAGCAGTCTATCCGGGACAGGGAGCGATACGCAGTATTTT. Translating it yields CASSLSGTGSDTQYF.

V usage is TRBV19 and J usage is TRBJ2-7; 8 bases are a match to TRBD1. Germline CDR1 and CDR2: LNHDA and SQIVND (reference sequence). J lost 4 bases, V lost 9 bases, and 5 bases had no gene match. The CDR3 totals 12 residues. The CDR3, as DNA: TGTGCCAGCGCAGGGGGCGGTTACGAGCAGTACTTC. Translation: CASAGGGYEQYF.

This clone was observed at least ten times. V usage is TRBV4-2 and J usage is TRBJ2-7; D possibly corresponds to TRBD2 (5 bases). V was trimmed by 0 bases and J by 5 bases, leaving 8 bases between them. CDR1 and CDR2 (germline): LGHNA, YNFKEQ. The CDR3 covers 13 residues. In nucleotides, the CDR3 is TGTGCCAGCAGCCAAGATCTAGCAAACGAGCAGTACTTC. As protein: CASSQDLANEQYF.

J is TRBJ2-7 and V is TRBV5-6, with D perhaps TRBD2 (6 bases). V dropped 0 bases and J dropped 4 bases, with 14 bases sitting between them. Germline loops: CDR1 SGHDT, CDR2 YYEEEE. CDR3 length equals 15 residues. The chain's CDR3 is CASSLGPTSGYEQYF. The CDR3 DNA follows: TGTGCCAGCAGCTTGGGACCGACTAGTGGTTACGAGCAGTACTTC.

The chain uses TRBV2 and TRBJ2-7; TRBD2 matches 11 bases. J gave up 3 bases and V 3 bases, and 4 bases lay outside the gene matches. The CDR3 contains 15 residues. CDR1 and CDR2 from the germline V gene are SNHLY and FYNNEI. The CDR3 bases are TGTGCCAGCAGTGATGAACTAGCGGGAGTCTACGAGCAGTACTTC. It encodes CASSDELAGVYEQYF.

V gene TRBV11-2 combines with J gene TRBJ2-3; a possible D gene is TRBD1 (6 bases). This CDR3 comprises 15 residues. Per the germline V gene, CDR1 is SGHAT and CDR2 is FQNNGV. V lost 2 bases and J 2 bases, leaving 11 bases between the germline ends. This chain's CDR3 is CASSLQGTLTDTQYF. The CDR3 DNA is TGTGCCAGCAGCTTACAGGGGACCCTCACAGATACGCAGTATTTT.

This chain uses TRBV7-9 with TRBJ2-3, with 8 bases identical to TRBD1. With V trimmed by 1 base and J by 5 bases, 5 bases remained unmatched. The CDR3 consists of 15 residues. Looked up from germline, CDR1 is SEHNR and CDR2 is FQNEAQ (reference sequence). In DNA form, the CDR3 reads TGTGCCAGCAGCTTAGGGGACAGGACCCAAGATACGCAGTATTTT. It translates to CASSLGDRTQDTQYF.

The chain recombines TRBV2 with TRBJ2-5; 8 positions agree with TRBD1. There are 12 residues in the CDR3. CDR1 is SNHLY, CDR2 FYNNEI, per germline. The V and J ends lost 10 bases and 5 bases, in that order; junction bases with no gene match: 6. CDR3 residues: CATDRGQETQYF. In DNA form, the CDR3 reads TGTGCCACCGACAGGGGACAGGAGACCCAGTACTTC. Combining the CDR3 with reference TRBV2 and TRBJ2-5 gives the whole variable domain EPEVTQTPSHQVTQMGQEVILRCVPISNHLYFYWYRQILGQKVEFLVSFYNNEISEKSEIFDDQFSVERPDGSNFTLKIRSTKLEDSAMYFCATDRGQETQYFGPGTRLLVL.

The rearrangement links TRBV19 to TRBJ1-1, with 12 nucleotides matching TRBD1. Germline V gene sequence: CDR1 LNHDA, CDR2 SQIVND (reference sequence). The J segment lost 2 bases and the V segment lost 5 bases, leaving 15 bases of the junction unmatched. This CDR3 is built from 19 residues. CDR3 protein: CASSGRGTGGLGFNTEAFF. The DNA for the CDR3 is TGTGCCAGTAGTGGCAGAGGGACAGGGGGCCTTGGGTTTAACACTGAAGCTTTCTTT.

This clone has only one observation. The chain carries TRBV7-2 and TRBJ1-2, with D hard to call. V dropped 0 bases and J dropped 7 bases, with 9 bases sitting between them. The CDR3 extends over 13 amino acids. CDR1 is SGHTA, CDR2 FQGNSA, per germline. CDR3 sequence (DNA): TGTGCCAGCAGCTTAGCGAGGAAAAGTGGCTACACCTTC. Protein: CASSLARKSGYTF.

This sequence joins TRBV12-5 and TRBJ2-3, with D possibly TRBD2 on 5 matching bases. Germline-derived CDR1 and CDR2 are LGHNT and FRNRAP. This CDR3 spans 19 amino acids. Trimming took 0 bases from V and 1 from J, leaving 20 bases between them. In DNA form, the CDR3 reads TGTGCTAGTGGTTTGGTAGGATCTGTCAGCGGCCGACGCACAGATACGCAGTATTTT. Encoded protein: CASGLVGSVSGRRTDTQYF.